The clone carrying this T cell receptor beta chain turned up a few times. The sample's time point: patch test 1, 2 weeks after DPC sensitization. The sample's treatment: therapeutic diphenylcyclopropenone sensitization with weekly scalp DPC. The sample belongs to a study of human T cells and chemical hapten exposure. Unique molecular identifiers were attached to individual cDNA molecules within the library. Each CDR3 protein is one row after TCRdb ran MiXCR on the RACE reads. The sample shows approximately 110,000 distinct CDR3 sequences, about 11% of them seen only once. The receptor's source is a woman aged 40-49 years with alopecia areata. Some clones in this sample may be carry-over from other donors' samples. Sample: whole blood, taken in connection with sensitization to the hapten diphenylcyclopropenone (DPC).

The DNA of the CDR3 is TGTGCCAGTACAGTCCGGGTGGGAGAGACCCAGTACTTC. It encodes CASTVRVGETQYF. V and J are TRBV12-3 or TRBV12-4 and TRBJ2-5, with D hard to call. The CDR3 is made up of 13 amino acids. V was trimmed by 9 bases and J by 4 bases, leaving 15 bases between them.